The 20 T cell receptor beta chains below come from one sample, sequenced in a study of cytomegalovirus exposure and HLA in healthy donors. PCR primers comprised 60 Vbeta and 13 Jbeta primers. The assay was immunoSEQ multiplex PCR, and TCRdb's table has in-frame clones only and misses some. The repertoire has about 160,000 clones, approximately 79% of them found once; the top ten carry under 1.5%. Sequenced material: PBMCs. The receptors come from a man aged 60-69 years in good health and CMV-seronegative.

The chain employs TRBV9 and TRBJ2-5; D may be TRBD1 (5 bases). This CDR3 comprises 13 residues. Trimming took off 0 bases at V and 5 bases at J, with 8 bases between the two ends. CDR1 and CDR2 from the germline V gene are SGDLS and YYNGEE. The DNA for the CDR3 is TGTGCCAGCAGCGTAGAGTCAGGGGAGACCCAGTACTTC. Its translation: CASSVESGETQYF.

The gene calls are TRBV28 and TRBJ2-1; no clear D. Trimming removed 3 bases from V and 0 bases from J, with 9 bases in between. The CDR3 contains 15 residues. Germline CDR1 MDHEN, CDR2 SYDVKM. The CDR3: CASSLRPSSYNEQFF. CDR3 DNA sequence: TGTGCCAGCAGTTTGCGGCCCAGCTCCTACAATGAGCAGTTCTTC.

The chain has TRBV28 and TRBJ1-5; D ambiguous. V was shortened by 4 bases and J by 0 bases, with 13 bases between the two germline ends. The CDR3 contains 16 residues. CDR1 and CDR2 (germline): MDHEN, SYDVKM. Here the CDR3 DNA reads TGTGCCAGCAGTTCCAATCGGGTTTTTAGCAATCAGCCCCAGCATTTT. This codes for CASSSNRVFSNQPQHF.

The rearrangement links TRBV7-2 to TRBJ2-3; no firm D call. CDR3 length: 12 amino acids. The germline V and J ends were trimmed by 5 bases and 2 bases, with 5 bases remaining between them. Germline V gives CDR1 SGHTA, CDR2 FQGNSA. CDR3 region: CASSQATDTQYF. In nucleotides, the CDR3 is TGTGCCAGCAGCCAGGCCACAGATACGCAGTATTTT.

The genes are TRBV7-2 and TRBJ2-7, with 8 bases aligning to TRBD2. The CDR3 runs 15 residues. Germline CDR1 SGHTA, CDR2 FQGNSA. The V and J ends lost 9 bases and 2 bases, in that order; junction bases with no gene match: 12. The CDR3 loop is CASAVAGHNPYEQYF. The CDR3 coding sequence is TGTGCCAGTGCCGTAGCGGGACATAACCCCTACGAGCAGTACTTC.

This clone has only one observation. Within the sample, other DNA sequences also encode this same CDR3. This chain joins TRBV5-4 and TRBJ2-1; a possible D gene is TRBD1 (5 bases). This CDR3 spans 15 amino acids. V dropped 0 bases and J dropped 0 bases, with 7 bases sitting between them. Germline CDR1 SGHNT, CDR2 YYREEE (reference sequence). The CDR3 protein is CASSLGTSSYNEQFF. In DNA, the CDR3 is TGTGCCAGCAGCTTGGGGACAAGCTCCTACAATGAGCAGTTCTTC.

CDR3 residues: CASSFAGPLDNEQFF. The DNA of the CDR3 is TGCGCCAGCAGCTTCGCGGGACCCTTGGACAATGAGCAGTTCTTC. This chain links TRBV5-1 with TRBJ2-1; the D gene is possibly TRBD2 (6 bases). V gave up 2 bases and J gave up 5 bases, with 14 bases separating them. Germline CDR1 is SGHRS and CDR2 is YFSETQ. This CDR3 is built from 15 residues.

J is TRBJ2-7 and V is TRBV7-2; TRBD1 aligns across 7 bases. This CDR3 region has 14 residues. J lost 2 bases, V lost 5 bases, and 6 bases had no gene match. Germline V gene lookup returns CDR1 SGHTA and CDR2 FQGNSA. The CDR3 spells CASSRRDSPYEQYF. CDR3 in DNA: TGTGCCAGCAGCCGCAGGGACAGTCCCTACGAGCAGTACTTC.

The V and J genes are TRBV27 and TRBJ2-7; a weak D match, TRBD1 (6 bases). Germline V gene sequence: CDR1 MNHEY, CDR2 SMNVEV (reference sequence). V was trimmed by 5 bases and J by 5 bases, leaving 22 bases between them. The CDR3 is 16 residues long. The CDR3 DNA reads TGTGCCAGCAGTCCCACACGACAGGCTCGAGGCGACGAGCAGTACTTC. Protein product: CASSPTRQARGDEQYF.

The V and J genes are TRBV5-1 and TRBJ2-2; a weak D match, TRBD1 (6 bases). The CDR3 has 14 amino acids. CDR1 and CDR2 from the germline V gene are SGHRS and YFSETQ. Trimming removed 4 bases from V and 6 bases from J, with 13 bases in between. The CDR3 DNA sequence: TGCGCCAGCAGCCCCGAGGGACACTCCGGGGAGCTGTTTTTT. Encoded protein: CASSPEGHSGELFF.

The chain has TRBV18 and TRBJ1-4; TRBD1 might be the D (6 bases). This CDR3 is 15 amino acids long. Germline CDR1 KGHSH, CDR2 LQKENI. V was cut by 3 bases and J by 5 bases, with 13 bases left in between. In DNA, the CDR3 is TGTGCCAGCTCACCGCAGACAGGAACAAATGAAAAACTGTTTTTT. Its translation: CASSPQTGTNEKLFF.

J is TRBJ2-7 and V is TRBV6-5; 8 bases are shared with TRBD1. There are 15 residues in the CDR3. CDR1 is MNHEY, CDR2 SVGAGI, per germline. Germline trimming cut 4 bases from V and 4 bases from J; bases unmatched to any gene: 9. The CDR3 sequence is CASSLTGTGVYEQYF. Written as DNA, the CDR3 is TGTGCCAGCAGTTTGACCGGGACAGGAGTTTACGAGCAGTACTTC.

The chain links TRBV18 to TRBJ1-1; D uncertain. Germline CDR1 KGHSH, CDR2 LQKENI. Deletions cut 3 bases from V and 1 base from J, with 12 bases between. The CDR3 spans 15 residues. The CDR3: CASSPRVGENTEAFF. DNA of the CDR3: TGTGCCAGCTCACCCCGGGTAGGAGAGAACACTGAAGCTTTCTTT.

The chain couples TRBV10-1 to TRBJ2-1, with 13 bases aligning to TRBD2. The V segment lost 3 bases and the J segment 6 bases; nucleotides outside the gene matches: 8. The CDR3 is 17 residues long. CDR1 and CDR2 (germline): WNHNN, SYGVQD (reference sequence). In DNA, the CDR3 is TGCGCCAGCAGTGACCAGGGACTAGCGGGGTCAAGCAATGAGCAGTTCTTC. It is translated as CASSDQGLAGSSNEQFF.

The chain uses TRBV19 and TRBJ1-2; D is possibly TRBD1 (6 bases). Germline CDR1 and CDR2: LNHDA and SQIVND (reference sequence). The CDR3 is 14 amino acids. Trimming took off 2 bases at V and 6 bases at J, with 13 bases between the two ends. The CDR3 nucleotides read TGTGCCAGTAGTATATGGGGGGGGGCAGATGGCTACACCTTC. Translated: CASSIWGGADGYTF.

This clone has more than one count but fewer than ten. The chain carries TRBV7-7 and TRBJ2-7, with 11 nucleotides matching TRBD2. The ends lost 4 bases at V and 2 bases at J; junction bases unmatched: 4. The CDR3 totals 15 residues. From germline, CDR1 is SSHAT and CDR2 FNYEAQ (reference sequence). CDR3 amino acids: CASSSGLAGAYEQYF. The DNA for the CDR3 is TGTGCCAGCAGCTCCGGACTAGCGGGCGCCTACGAGCAGTACTTC.

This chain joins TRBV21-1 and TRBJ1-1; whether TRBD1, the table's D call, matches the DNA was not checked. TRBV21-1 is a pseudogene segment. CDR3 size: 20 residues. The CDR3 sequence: CASSGEDRREYSSRNTEAFF. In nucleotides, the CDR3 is TGTGCCAGCAGCGGCGAGGACAGGCGGGAATACTCGTCCCGGAACACTGAAGCTTTCTTT.

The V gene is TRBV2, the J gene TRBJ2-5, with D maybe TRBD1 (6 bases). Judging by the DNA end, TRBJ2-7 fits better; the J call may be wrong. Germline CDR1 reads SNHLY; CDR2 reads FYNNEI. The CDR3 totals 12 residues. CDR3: CAISTGSYEQYF. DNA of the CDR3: TGTGCCATCTCGACAGGCTCCTACGAGCAGTACTTC.

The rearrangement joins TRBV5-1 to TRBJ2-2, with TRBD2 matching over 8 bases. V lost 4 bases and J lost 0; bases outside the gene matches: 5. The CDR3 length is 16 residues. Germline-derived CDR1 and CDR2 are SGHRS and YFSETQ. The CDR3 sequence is CASSPRAGANTGELFF. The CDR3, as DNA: TGCGCCAGCAGCCCTCGAGCGGGGGCGAACACCGGGGAGCTGTTTTTT.

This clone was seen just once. The CDR3 spells CAISEVAGGQETQYF. CDR3 coding DNA: TGTGCCATCAGTGAGGTAGCGGGGGGGCAAGAGACCCAGTACTTC. The J gene is TRBJ2-5, the V gene TRBV10-3; 11 nucleotides align to TRBD2. Germline V CDR1 and CDR2: ENHRY, SYGVKD. The V segment lost 2 bases and the J segment 2 bases; nucleotides outside the gene matches: 1. The CDR3 has 15 amino acids.